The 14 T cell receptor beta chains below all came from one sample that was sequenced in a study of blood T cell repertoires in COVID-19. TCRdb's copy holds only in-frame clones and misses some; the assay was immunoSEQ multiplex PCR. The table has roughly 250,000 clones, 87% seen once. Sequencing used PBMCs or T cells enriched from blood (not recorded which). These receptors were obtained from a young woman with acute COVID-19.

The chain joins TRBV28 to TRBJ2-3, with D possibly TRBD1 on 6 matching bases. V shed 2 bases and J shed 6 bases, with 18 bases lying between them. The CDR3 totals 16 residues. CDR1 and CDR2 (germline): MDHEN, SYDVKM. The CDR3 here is CASSLLAQGLSDTQYF. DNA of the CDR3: TGTGCCAGCAGTTTACTCGCACAGGGATTGAGTGATACGCAGTATTTT. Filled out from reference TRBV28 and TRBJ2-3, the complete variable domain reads DVKVTQSSRYLVKRTGEKVFLECVQDMDHENMFWYRQDPGLGLRLIYFSYDVKMKEKGDIPEGYSVSREKKERFSLILESASTNQTSMYLCASSLLAQGLSDTQYFGPGTRLTVL.

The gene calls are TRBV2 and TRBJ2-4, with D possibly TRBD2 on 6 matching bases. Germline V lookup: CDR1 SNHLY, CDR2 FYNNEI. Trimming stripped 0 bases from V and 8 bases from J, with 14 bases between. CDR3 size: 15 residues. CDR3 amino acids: CASSEAWREGDIQYF. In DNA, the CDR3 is TGTGCCAGCAGTGAAGCGTGGCGGGAAGGGGACATTCAGTACTTC. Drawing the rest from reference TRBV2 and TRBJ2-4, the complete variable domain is EPEVTQTPSHQVTQMGQEVILRCVPISNHLYFYWYRQILGQKVEFLVSFYNNEISEKSEIFDDQFSVERPDGSNFTLKIRSTKLEDSAMYFCASSEAWREGDIQYFGAGTRLSVL.

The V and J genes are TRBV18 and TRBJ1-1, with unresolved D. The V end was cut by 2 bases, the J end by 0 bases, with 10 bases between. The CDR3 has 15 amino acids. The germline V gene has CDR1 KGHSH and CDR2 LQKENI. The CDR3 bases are TGTGCCAGCTCACCATCCGAGCTCATGAACACTGAAGCTTTCTTT. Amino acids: CASSPSELMNTEAFF.

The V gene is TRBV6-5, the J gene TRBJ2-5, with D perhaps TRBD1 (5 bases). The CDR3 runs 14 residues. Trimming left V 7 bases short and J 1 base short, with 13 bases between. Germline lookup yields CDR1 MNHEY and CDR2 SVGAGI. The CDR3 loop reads CASMVSRAQETQYF. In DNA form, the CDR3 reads TGTGCCAGCATGGTGAGCAGGGCCCAAGAGACCCAGTACTTC.

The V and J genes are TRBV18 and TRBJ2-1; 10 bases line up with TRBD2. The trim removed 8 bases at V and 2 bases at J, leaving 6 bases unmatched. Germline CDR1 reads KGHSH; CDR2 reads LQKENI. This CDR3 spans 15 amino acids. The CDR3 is CASRGLAAPYNEQFF. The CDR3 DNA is TGTGCCAGCCGAGGACTAGCGGCCCCCTACAATGAGCAGTTCTTC.

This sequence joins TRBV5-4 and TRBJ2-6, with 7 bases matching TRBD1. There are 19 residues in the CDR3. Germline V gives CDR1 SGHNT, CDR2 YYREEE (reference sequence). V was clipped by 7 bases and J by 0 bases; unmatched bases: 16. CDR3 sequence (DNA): TGTGCCAGCGCCGAACCGACAGGGAGCCCCCACTCTGGGGCCAACGTCCTGACTTTC. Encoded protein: CASAEPTGSPHSGANVLTF.

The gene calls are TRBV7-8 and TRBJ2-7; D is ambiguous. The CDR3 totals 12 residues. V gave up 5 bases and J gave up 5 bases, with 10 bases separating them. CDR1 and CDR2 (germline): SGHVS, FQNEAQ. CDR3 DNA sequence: TGTGCCAGCAGCCTGAGATTGGACGAGCAGTACTTC. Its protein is CASSLRLDEQYF.

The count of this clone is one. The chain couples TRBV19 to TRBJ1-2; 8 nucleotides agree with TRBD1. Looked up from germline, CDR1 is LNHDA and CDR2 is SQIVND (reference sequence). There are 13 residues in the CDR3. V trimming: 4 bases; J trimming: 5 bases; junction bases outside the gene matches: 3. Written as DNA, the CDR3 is TGTGCCAGTAGTAGCCGGGACAGGTATGGCTACACCTTC. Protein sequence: CASSSRDRYGYTF.

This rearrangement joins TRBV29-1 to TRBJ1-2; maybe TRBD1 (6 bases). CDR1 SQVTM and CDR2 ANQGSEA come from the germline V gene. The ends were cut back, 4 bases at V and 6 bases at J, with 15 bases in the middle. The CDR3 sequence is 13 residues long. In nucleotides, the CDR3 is TGCAGCGTTGCCGACACAGGGAGGGATGGCTACACCTTC. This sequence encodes CSVADTGRDGYTF.

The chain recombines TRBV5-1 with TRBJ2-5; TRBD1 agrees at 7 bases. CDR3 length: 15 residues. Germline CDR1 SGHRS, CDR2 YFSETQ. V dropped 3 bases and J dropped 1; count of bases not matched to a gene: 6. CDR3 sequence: CASSSQGDLQETQYF. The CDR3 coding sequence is TGCGCCAGCAGCTCGCAGGGGGACCTCCAAGAGACCCAGTACTTC.

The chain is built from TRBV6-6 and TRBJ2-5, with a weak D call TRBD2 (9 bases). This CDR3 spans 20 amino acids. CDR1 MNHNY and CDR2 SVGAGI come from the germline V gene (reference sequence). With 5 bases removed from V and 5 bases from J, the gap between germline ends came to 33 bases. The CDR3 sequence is CASSPRQGWSSGMLTETQYF. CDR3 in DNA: TGTGCCAGCAGTCCTCGACAGGGGTGGTCTAGCGGGATGCTGACGGAGACCCAGTACTTC.

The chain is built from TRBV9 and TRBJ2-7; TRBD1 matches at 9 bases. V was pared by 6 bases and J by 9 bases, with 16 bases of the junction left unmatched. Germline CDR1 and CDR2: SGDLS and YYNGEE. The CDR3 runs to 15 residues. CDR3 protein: CASNEKGQGRGAQYF. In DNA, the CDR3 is TGTGCCAGCAACGAAAAGGGACAGGGTAGAGGGGCGCAGTACTTC.

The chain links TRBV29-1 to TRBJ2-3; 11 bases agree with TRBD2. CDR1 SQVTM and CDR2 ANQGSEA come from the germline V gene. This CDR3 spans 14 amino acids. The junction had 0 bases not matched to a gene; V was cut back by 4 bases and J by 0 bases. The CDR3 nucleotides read TGCAGCGTTGGGACTAGCGGGAGCACAGATACGCAGTATTTT. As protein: CSVGTSGSTDTQYF.

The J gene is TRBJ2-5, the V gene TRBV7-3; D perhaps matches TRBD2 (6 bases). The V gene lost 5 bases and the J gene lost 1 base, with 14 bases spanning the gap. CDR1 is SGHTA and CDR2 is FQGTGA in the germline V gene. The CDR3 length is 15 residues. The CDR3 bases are TGTGCCAGCAGCCCAAGGCCGGGACTCCAAGAGACCCAGTACTTC. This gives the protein CASSPRPGLQETQYF.